This record looks at one TCR beta chain sequence and its context. The ends were cut back, 4 bases at V and 6 bases at J, with 12 bases in the middle. Germline V gene data show CDR1 as SNHLY and CDR2 as FYNNEI. The length of the CDR3 is 14 residues. The data belong to a study of shared clonotypes between healthy human individuals. Clones were sequenced by immunoSEQ multiplex PCR, and TCRdb holds only the in-frame ones, with some missing. This table has some 89,000 clones, roughly two thirds appearing once. The sequence was collected from a man aged 25-45 years in good health. This chain uses TRBV2 with TRBJ2-2; D is unclear. The sequencing sample was made of memory CD8+ T cells sorted from blood. Subset described: CD45RO+ cells pooled with CCR7-negative TemRA cells. CDR3 DNA: TGTGCCAGCAGTGTGACAATGATGGCCGGGGAGCTGTTTTTT. It specifies CASSVTMMAGELFF.